This passage covers 7 T cell receptor beta chains from one sample sequenced in a study of shared clonotypes between healthy human individuals. The naive CD8 population came from CD45RO-negative cells selected for CCR7, without terminally differentiated effector memory CD45RA+ cells. TCRdb's table, derived via immunoSEQ multiplex PCR, lists solely in-frame clones and lacks some. The top ten hold approximately 24% of the sample, which has approximately 720,000 clones, 92% seen once. The sequencing input was naive CD8+ T cells sorted from blood. The receptor set was obtained from a young man in good health.

The chain carries TRBV11-2 and TRBJ2-5, with 8 bases lining up with TRBD1. The CDR3 has 14 amino acids. V was pared by 6 bases and J by 2 bases, with 5 bases of the junction left unmatched. Germline assignment: CDR1 SGHAT and CDR2 FQNNGV. The DNA for the CDR3 is TGTGCCAGCAGGGGGACAGGAAAACAAGAGACCCAGTACTTC. Residues: CASRGTGKQETQYF. The full variable domain, with the rest looked up from reference TRBV11-2 and TRBJ2-5, is EAGVAQSPRYKIIEKRQSVAFWCNPISGHATLYWYQQILGQGPKLLIQFQNNGVVDDSQLPKDRFSAERLKGVDSTLKIQPAKLEDSAVYLCASRGTGKQETQYFGPGTRLLVL.

The chain is built from TRBV9 and TRBJ2-3; maybe TRBD2 (5 bases). The CDR3 has 14 amino acids. V was trimmed by 2 bases and J by 6 bases, leaving 13 bases between them. Germline CDR1 is SGDLS and CDR2 is YYNGEE. The CDR3 sequence: CASSVGDGPDTQYF. As DNA, the CDR3 is TGTGCCAGCAGCGTCGGGGATGGCCCGGATACGCAGTATTTT.

This chain uses TRBV12-5 with TRBJ2-5; 11 nucleotides align to TRBD2. This CDR3 is 15 amino acids long. J gave up 6 bases and V 6 bases, and 9 bases lay outside the gene matches. Germline CDR1 LGHNT, CDR2 FRNRAP. CDR3 in amino acids: CASGATSGSGKTQYF. CDR3 coding DNA: TGTGCTAGTGGAGCAACTAGCGGGAGCGGTAAGACCCAGTACTTC. Full variable domain (remainder filled in from reference TRBV12-5 and TRBJ2-5): DARVTQTPRHKVTEMGQEVTMRCQPILGHNTVFWYRQTMMQGLELLAYFRNRAPLDDSGMPKDRFSAEMPDATLATLKIQPSEPRDSAVYFCASGATSGSGKTQYFGPGTRLLVL.

This clone was observed a single time. The chain recombines TRBV28 with TRBJ2-7, with a possible D match to TRBD1 (6 bases). Trimming removed 6 bases from V and 3 bases from J, with 9 bases in between. Germline V gives CDR1 MDHEN, CDR2 SYDVKM. The CDR3 spans 12 residues. CDR3 in DNA: TGTGCCAGCAGCGCGGACAGCTACGAGCAGTACTTC. Residues: CASSADSYEQYF.

The gene calls are TRBV6-1 and TRBJ2-7, with TRBD2 as a possible D gene (6 bases). The CDR3 is made up of 13 amino acids. Germline values: CDR1 MNHNS, CDR2 SASEGT. The germline V and J ends were trimmed by 6 bases and 4 bases, with 13 bases remaining between them. The CDR3 coding sequence is TGTGCCAGCAGGGGAACTAGCAGGTACGAGCAGTACTTC. Its protein product is CASRGTSRYEQYF.

CDR3 sequence: CASSLEGGYSYNEQFF. The CDR3 DNA follows: TGTGCCAGCAGTTTAGAAGGGGGTTACTCCTACAATGAGCAGTTCTTC. This chain links TRBV27 with TRBJ2-1; weak D call: TRBD1 (6 bases). Germline values: CDR1 MNHEY, CDR2 SMNVEV (reference sequence). With 2 bases removed from V and 0 bases from J, the gap between germline ends came to 11 bases. The length of the CDR3 is 16 residues.

The rearrangement links TRBV6-6 to TRBJ2-3; D gene ambiguous. V gave up 8 bases and J gave up 6 bases, with 15 bases separating them. The germline V gene has CDR1 MNHNY and CDR2 SVGAGI (reference sequence). The length of the CDR3 is 13 residues. This CDR3 is CASQLYLGDTQYF. CDR3 nucleotide sequence: TGTGCCAGCCAGTTATATCTTGGCGATACGCAGTATTTT.